Included here is one T cell receptor (beta chain) sequence, with context. The trim removed 3 bases at V and 8 bases at J, leaving 2 bases unmatched. The V gene's germline CDR1 is SGDLS and CDR2 YYNGEE. This CDR3 is 15 amino acids long. Assay: immunoSEQ multiplex PCR; the TCRdb copy retains only in-frame clones and omits some. Counted here are around 43,000 clones, 89% occurring once; the ten biggest clones make up roughly 1.1%. These data originate in a study of T cell changes during pregnancy in multiple sclerosis. This TCR came from a female donor with multiple sclerosis, enrolled in a pregnancy study. The genes are TRBV9 and TRBJ2-1, with TRBD2 matching over 16 bases. The sequenced sample was CD4+ T cells from peripheral blood mononuclear cells, obtained in the first trimester of pregnancy. The CDR3 loop is CASSAGTSGRDEQFF. The CDR3 DNA reads as TGTGCCAGCAGCGCCGGGACTAGCGGGAGGGATGAGCAGTTCTTC.